This TCR beta chain was identified in a study of T cells in Graves' hyperthyroidism and ophthalmopathy. This CDR3 has 14 amino acids. Germline CDR1 DFQATT, CDR2 SNEGSKA (reference sequence). The V gene lost 0 bases and the J gene lost 10 bases, with 19 bases spanning the gap. Study-level results: Also found in blood were most expanded thyroid clonotypes above 0.001. The model foresaw ophthalmopathy a median 6.5 months prior to onset. A 13 V-J signature model discriminated ophthalmopathy versus stable hyperthyroidism.

To note about this clonotype: As yet, its antigen is unknown.

The PBMCs studied were ones that came from roughly 9.1 ml fresh peripheral blood. TCR beta CDR3 sequences were amplified from RNA transcripts. With the HTBI primer set, the TCR CDR3 went through a first round of RT-PCR. TCRdb fed the multiplex PCR reads into MiXCR, producing one record per CDR3 protein. The table has around 56,000 distinct CDR3 sequences, roughly half seen once. The source material was blood. The V and J genes are TRBV20-1 and TRBJ2-7, with TRBD2 as a possible D gene (7 bases). The source is a woman aged 55-69 years with Graves' ophthalmopathy. CDR3 sequence (DNA): TGCAGTGCTAGAGAGGCAGTAAGGGGGGGGCTTCAGTACTTC. Translation: CSAREAVRGGLQYF.